Following are 7 T cell receptor beta chains from one sample sequenced in a study of T cells in localized non-small cell lung cancer. Measured with immunoSEQ multiplex PCR; TCRdb has only the in-frame clones, and not every one. The sample contains about 2,600 clones, around a third of which appear only once. Material: lung tumor tissue, obtained before any cancer treatment. These receptors all stem from a man aged 40 to 75 with stage I lung adenocarcinoma.

J is TRBJ2-1 and V is TRBV9; the D gene could be TRBD1 or TRBD2 (5 bases each). CDR1 is SGDLS, CDR2 YYNGEE, per germline. Between the trimmed V and J ends, which lost 4 bases and 5 bases, there was a span of 16 bases. The CDR3 covers 15 residues. The CDR3 DNA sequence: TGTGCCAGCAGCCAAACCATAGGGGAGCACAATGAGCAGTTCTTC. Amino acid sequence: CASSQTIGEHNEQFF.

This chain connects TRBV11-3 to TRBJ2-2, with D possibly matching TRBD1 (6 bases). The V end was cut by 3 bases, the J end by 1 base, with 12 bases between. Per germline, CDR1 SGHNT and CDR2 YENEEA. There are 16 residues in the CDR3. The CDR3 is CASSLAPQGNTGELFF. The CDR3, as DNA: TGTGCCAGCAGCTTGGCTCCACAGGGGAACACCGGGGAGCTGTTTTTT.

This chain links TRBV19 with TRBJ2-3, with 12 positions matching TRBD2. The J segment lost 6 bases and the V segment lost 3 bases, leaving 4 bases of the junction unmatched. The CDR3 runs 15 residues. Germline lookup yields CDR1 LNHDA and CDR2 SQIVND (reference sequence). Written as DNA, the CDR3 is TGTGCCAGTAGTATTCTAGCGGGAGGGATCGATACGCAGTATTTT. Its protein product is CASSILAGGIDTQYF.

This clone has just a few counts. The rearrangement joins TRBV6-8 to TRBJ2-6; 7 bases line up with TRBD1. CDR3 size: 15 residues. CDR1 and CDR2 (germline): MNHGY, SAAAGT. The trim removed 4 bases at V and 0 bases at J, leaving 0 bases unmatched. As DNA, the CDR3 is TGTGCCAGCAGTTGGGACAGCTCTGGGGCCAACGTCCTGACTTTC. It is translated as CASSWDSSGANVLTF.

Here the CDR3 reads CASSYSGQSRINYGYTF. CDR3 nucleotide sequence: TGTGCCAGCAGTTACTCGGGACAGAGCCGCATTAACTATGGCTACACCTTC. The rearrangement links TRBV6-8 to TRBJ1-2, with 7 nucleotides matching TRBD1. Germline loops: CDR1 MNHGY, CDR2 SAAAGT. Unmatched junction bases numbered 8, after V lost 0 bases and J lost 1 base. This CDR3 spans 17 amino acids.

The chain links TRBV19 to TRBJ1-1, with 7 bases matching TRBD1. This CDR3 region has 11 residues. The germline V gene encodes CDR1 LNHDA and CDR2 SQIVND (reference sequence). V trimming: 9 bases; J trimming: 6 bases; junction bases outside the gene matches: 4. The CDR3: CASKDRAEAFF. The DNA of the CDR3 is TGTGCCAGCAAAGACAGGGCTGAAGCTTTCTTT.

V gene TRBV23-1 combines with J gene TRBJ1-4; TRBD1 agrees at 9 bases. TRBV23-1 is designated an ORF whose function remains uncertain. The CDR3 covers 17 residues. The junction had 15 bases not matched to a gene; V was cut back by 6 bases and J by 7 bases. The CDR3 sequence is CASSQEPFGTGSEKLFF. CDR3 nucleotide sequence: TGCGCCAGCAGCCAAGAACCATTCGGGACAGGGAGTGAAAAACTGTTTTTT.